This TCR beta chain was documented in a study of T cell repertoires in cytomegalovirus infection. Across the study: CMV infection plus the matching HLA type was flagged by public TCR beta signatures. Study conclusions and caveats: Dominant in the ex vivo response were TCR beta clonotypes restricted by HLA-C and specific for CMV. The study identified carriers of CMV plus the relevant HLA from cumulative public TCR beta family frequency.

V lost 2 bases to trimming and J lost 3 bases; unmatched junction nucleotides: 3. The germline V gene encodes CDR1 SGHTA and CDR2 FQGNSA. CDR3 length equals 15 residues. This clonotype was observed at least ten times. The antigen remains unidentified. TCRdb independently ran MiXCR on the reads; one entry per CDR3 protein. The sample has about 740,000 distinct CDR3 sequences; 33% are singletons. The chain employs TRBV7-2 and TRBJ1-5; 8 nucleotides line up with TRBD1. This clonotype was sampled from a human donor in good health (CMV status not recorded). Some clones in this sample may be carry-over from other donors' samples. The source material was cultured PBMCs, sampled from culture after CMV antigen stimulation. This chain's CDR3 is CASSLRTGLNQPQHF. CDR3 DNA sequence: TGTGCCAGCAGCTTAAGGACAGGGCTCAATCAGCCCCAGCATTTT.